These 14 T cell receptor beta chains came from one sample sequenced in a study of tumor and adjacent non-tumor tissue in lung cancer. The library came from three nested PCR rounds adapted from ARM-PCR protocols. MiXCR was run by TCRdb on the multiplex PCR reads, yielding one entry per CDR3 protein. The table has 200,000 to 250,000 distinct CDR3 sequences, 71% seen once; the top ten hold about 25%. No cell sorting was done before RNA was extracted from the tissue. Sequenced: lung tumor tissue. All receptors come from a man aged 55 to 70 with non-small cell lung cancer.

As regards this clonotype: This is likely a read error, given that the CDR3 carries no conserved phenylalanine or tryptophan at its end. The genes are TRBV6-5 and TRBJ2-5, with TRBD2 matching over 7 bases. This CDR3 region has 14 residues. V lost 5 bases to trimming and J lost 9 bases; unmatched junction nucleotides: 12. Germline values: CDR1 MNHEY, CDR2 SVGAGI. CDR3 residues: CASSDTEAAGAQYL. CDR3 coding DNA: TGTGCCAGCAGTGATACCGAGGCCGCGGGGGCCCAGTACCTC.

As for this clonotype: A read error may account for a junction end that differs from germline. CDR3 sequence reads: CSVEGSGNRNGYTF. The CDR3 region has the DNA TGCAGCGTTGAGGGATCCGGGAATCGTAATGGTTACACCTTC. V is TRBV29-1 and J is TRBJ1-2; D uncertain. The CDR3 is 14 residues long. From germline, CDR1 is SQVTM and CDR2 ANQGSEA.

Of note for this clonotype: This could be a read error, since a much larger clone is one nucleotide away. The chain carries TRBV4-2 and TRBJ2-1; 14 positions match TRBD2. Per the germline V gene, CDR1 is LGHNA and CDR2 is YNFKEQ. This CDR3 has 16 amino acids. Here the CDR3 reads CASIQETSGRGNEQFF. CDR3 bases: TGTGCCAGCATCCAAGAGACTAGCGGGAGGGGTAATGAGCAGTTCTTC.

This clonotype has a handful of counts. The junction shows a germline mismatch at one end, possibly a read error. The chain uses TRBV11-3 and TRBJ2-3; D is perhaps TRBD1 or TRBD2 (6 bases each). The CDR3 covers 15 residues. Germline values: CDR1 SGHNT, CDR2 YENEEA. The CDR3, as DNA: TGTGCCGGCAGTCGGGGGCGGGCGGGCACAGATACGCAGTATTTT. Translation gives CAGSRGRAGTDTQYF.

The J gene is TRBJ2-7, the V gene TRBV6-2 or TRBV6-3; D is undetermined. Trimming pared 6 bases from V and 5 bases from J, leaving 14 bases between. The CDR3 runs 13 residues. Germline-derived CDR1 and CDR2 are MNHEY and SVGEGT. The CDR3 region is CASRDGMLHEQYF. In DNA form, the CDR3 reads TGTGCCAGCAGGGACGGTATGTTACACGAGCAGTACTTC.

Comments on this clonotype: Relative to the germline gene, one junction end is altered; a read error may explain this. The rearrangement joins TRBV4-2 to TRBJ1-4; D not certain. Germline CDR1 is LGHNA and CDR2 is YNFKEQ. The CDR3 sequence is 14 residues long. The CDR3 sequence: CASSQDSARGKPFF. The CDR3 DNA reads TGTGCCAGCAGCCAAGACTCAGCCCGGGGAAAACCGTTTTTT.

Remarks on this clonotype: A clone one base away is much larger, so this may be a read error. The genes are TRBV12-3 or TRBV12-4 and TRBJ1-5; no firm D call. The V gene lost 3 bases and the J gene lost 11 bases, with 14 bases spanning the gap. The CDR3 contains 13 residues. CDR3 residues: CASSLRVGQSQHF. The CDR3 coding sequence is TGTGCCAGCAGTTTGAGGGTAGGCCAGTCCCAGCATTTT.

This clonotype was seen at least ten times. It is unclear where the CDR3 begins or ends on the DNA, so no DNA is shown, and the CDR3 is as TCRdb lists it. The chain joins TRBV6-5 to TRBJ2-5; the table's D gene call, TRBD1, was not cross checked with the DNA. Germline V gene sequence: CDR1 MNHEY, CDR2 SVGAGI. With termini counted, the CDR3 has 15 amino acids. The CDR3 reads CASSSLGWGTGISYF.

To note about this clonotype: This CDR3 fails to terminate in the conserved phenylalanine or tryptophan, so it likely reflects a read error. It is unclear where the CDR3 begins or ends on the DNA, so no DNA is shown, and the CDR3 is as TCRdb lists it. This CDR3 reads CASSLAGPGGRLCY. The V gene is TRBV11-3, the J gene TRBJ2-2; TRBD1 is the table's D call, not checked against the DNA. The CDR3 adds up to 14 amino acids, both ends counted. The V gene's germline CDR1 is SGHNT and CDR2 YENEEA.

The chain recombines TRBV4-2 with TRBJ2-1; TRBD2 is a possible D gene (6 bases). The germline gives CDR1 LGHNA, CDR2 YNFKEQ. The CDR3 extends over 17 amino acids. Trimming cost V 4 bases and J 0 bases, with 16 bases left between them. The CDR3 here is CASSRFGGELSYNEQFF. For the CDR3, the DNA is TGTGCCAGCAGCCGGTTTGGCGGGGAACTCTCCTACAATGAGCAGTTCTTC.

The gene calls are TRBV11-2 and TRBJ1-4; 7 nucleotides align to TRBD1. The CDR3 is made up of 16 amino acids. The ends lost 3 bases at V and 8 bases at J; junction bases unmatched: 12. Per the germline V gene, CDR1 is SGHAT and CDR2 is FQNNGV. The CDR3 protein is CASSFRGGAGNEKLFF. The CDR3 DNA is TGTGCCAGCAGCTTTAGAGGGGGCGCAGGGAACGAAAAACTGTTTTTT.

In regard to this clonotype: A much bigger clone sits one base away, suggesting this may be a read error. The V call is TRBV4-2, the J call TRBJ2-2; D is unresolved. Trimming shortened V by 4 bases and J by 6 bases, and 15 bases separated the two germline ends. From germline, CDR1 is LGHNA and CDR2 YNFKEQ. CDR3 length: 15 amino acids. Written as DNA, the CDR3 is TGTGCCAGCAGCCGCCGAATCGACATGGCCGGGGAGCTGTTTTTT. Translation gives CASSRRIDMAGELFF.

This clonotype occurred once. V usage is TRBV20-1 and J usage is TRBJ2-7; D could derive from TRBD1 or TRBD2 (6 bases each). The J call may be faulty, since TRBJ2-1 better matches the DNA end. Germline V gene lookup returns CDR1 DFQATT and CDR2 SNEGSKA (reference sequence). The CDR3 has 15 amino acids. CDR3 sequence: CSATTGRRASYQQFF. The CDR3 nucleotides are TGCAGTGCCACAACAGGGAGGAGGGCCTCCTACCAGCAGTTCTTC.

The V gene is TRBV11-2, the J gene TRBJ2-5; the D is unclear. Per germline, CDR1 SGHAT and CDR2 FQNNGV. V shed 2 bases and J shed 4 bases, with 11 bases lying between them. There are 14 residues in the CDR3. Written as DNA, the CDR3 is TGTGCCAGCAGCTTAAGGGTAGAACGAGAGACCCAGTACTTC. Its translation: CASSLRVERETQYF.